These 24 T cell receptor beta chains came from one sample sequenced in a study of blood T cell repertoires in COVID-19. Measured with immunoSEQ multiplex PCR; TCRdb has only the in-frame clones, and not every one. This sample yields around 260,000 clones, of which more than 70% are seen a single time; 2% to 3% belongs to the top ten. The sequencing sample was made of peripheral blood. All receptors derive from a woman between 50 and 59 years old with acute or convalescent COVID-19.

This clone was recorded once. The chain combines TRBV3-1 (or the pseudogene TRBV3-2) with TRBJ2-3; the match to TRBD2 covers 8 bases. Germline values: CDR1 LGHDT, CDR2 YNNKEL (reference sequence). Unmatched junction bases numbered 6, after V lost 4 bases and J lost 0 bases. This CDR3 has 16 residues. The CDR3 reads CASSRRGAESTDTQYF. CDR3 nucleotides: TGTGCCAGCAGCCGGCGGGGGGCGGAAAGCACAGATACGCAGTATTTT.

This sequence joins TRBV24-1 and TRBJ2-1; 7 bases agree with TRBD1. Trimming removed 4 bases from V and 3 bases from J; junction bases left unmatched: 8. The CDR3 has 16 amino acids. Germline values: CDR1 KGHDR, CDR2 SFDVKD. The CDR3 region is CATSDWDSRDYNEQFF. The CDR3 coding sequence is TGTGCCACCAGTGACTGGGACAGCAGGGACTACAATGAGCAGTTCTTC.

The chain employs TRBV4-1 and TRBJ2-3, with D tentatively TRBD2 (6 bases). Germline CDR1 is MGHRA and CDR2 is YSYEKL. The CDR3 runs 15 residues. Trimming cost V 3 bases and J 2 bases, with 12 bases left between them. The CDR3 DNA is TGCGCCAGCAGCCATGATGCGGGATACACAGATACGCAGTATTTT. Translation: CASSHDAGYTDTQYF.

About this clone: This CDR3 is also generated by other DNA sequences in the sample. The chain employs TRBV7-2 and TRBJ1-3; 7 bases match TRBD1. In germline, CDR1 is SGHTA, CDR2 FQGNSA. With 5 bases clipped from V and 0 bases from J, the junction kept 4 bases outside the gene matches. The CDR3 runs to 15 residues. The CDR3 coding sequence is TGTGCCAGCAGCCCCGGGACAGCCTCTGGAAACACCATATATTTT. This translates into CASSPGTASGNTIYF. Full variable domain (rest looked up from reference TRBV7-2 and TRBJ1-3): GAGVSQSPSNKVTEKGKDVELRCDPISGHTALYWYRQSLGQGLEFLIYFQGNSAPDKSGLPSDRFSAERTGGSVSTLTIQRTQQEDSAVYLCASSPGTASGNTIYFGEGSWLTVV.

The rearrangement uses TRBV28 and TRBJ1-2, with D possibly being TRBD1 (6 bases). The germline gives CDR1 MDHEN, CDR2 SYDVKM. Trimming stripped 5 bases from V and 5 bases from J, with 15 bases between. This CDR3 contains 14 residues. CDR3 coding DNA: TGTGCCAGCAGTGGCCAGGGGAGGGAGTATGGCTACACCTTC. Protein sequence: CASSGQGREYGYTF.

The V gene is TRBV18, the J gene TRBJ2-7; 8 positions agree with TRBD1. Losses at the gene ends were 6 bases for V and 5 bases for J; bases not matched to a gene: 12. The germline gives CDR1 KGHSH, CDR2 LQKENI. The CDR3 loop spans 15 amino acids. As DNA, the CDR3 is TGTGCCAGCTCCCTCCTCTCAGGGGGCTTGGACGAGCAGTACTTC. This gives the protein CASSLLSGGLDEQYF.

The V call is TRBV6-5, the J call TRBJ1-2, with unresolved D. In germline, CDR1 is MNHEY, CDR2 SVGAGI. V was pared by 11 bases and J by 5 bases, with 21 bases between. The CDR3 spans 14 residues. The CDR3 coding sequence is TGTGCCTCCAGAGAGGCAGAACCGTATTATGGCTACACCTTC. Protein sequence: CASREAEPYYGYTF.

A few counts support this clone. CDR3 bases: TGCGCCAGCAGCGTCGAAAGACAGGCCTACGAGCAGTACTTC. Its translation is CASSVERQAYEQYF. The chain combines TRBV4-3 with TRBJ2-7, with TRBD1 as a possible D gene (6 bases). CDR3 length equals 14 residues. V lost 5 bases and J 2 bases, leaving 13 bases between the germline ends. CDR1 and CDR2 (germline): LGHNA, YSLEER.

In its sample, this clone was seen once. CDR3 sequence reads: CASSILTGSDEQYF. CDR3 DNA: TGCGCCAGCAGCATCCTGACGGGATCTGACGAGCAGTACTTC. The chain joins TRBV5-1 to TRBJ2-7, with D possibly TRBD2 on 5 matching bases. CDR3 length: 14 residues. Germline lookup yields CDR1 SGHRS and CDR2 YFSETQ. Trimming took 4 bases from V and 5 from J, leaving 16 bases between them.

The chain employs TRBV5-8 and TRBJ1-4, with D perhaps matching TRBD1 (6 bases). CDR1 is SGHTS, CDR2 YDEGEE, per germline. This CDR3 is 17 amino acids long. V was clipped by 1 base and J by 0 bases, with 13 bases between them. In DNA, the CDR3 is TGTGCCAGCAGCTTGACAGGGAAGTTAGCAACTAATGAAAAACTGTTTTTT. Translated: CASSLTGKLATNEKLFF.

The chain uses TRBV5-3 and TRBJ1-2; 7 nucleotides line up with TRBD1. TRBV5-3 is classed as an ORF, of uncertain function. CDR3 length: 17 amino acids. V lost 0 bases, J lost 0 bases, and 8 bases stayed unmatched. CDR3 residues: CARSLGKGAEANYGYTF. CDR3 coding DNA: TGTGCCAGAAGCTTGGGGAAGGGGGCGGAAGCTAACTATGGCTACACCTTC.

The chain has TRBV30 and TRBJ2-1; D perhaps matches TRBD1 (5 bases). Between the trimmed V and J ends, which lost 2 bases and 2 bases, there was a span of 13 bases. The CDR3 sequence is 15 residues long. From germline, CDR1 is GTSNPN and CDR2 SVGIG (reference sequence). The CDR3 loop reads CAWSSRARAYNEQFF. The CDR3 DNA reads TGTGCCTGGAGTTCCAGGGCTAGGGCCTACAATGAGCAGTTCTTC.

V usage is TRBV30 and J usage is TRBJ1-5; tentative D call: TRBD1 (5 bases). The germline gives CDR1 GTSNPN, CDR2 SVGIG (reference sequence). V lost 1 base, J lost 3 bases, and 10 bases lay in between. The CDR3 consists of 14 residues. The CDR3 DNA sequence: TGTGCCTGGAGTGGAGGGACTTCCAATCAGCCCCAGCATTTT. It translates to CAWSGGTSNQPQHF.

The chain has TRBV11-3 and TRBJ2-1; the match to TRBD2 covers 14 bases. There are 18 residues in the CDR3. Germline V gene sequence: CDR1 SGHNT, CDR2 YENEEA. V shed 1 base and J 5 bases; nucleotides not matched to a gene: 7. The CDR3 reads CASSLALGLAGVNNEQFF. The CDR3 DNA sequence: TGTGCCAGCAGCTTAGCTCTGGGACTAGCGGGGGTCAACAATGAGCAGTTCTTC.

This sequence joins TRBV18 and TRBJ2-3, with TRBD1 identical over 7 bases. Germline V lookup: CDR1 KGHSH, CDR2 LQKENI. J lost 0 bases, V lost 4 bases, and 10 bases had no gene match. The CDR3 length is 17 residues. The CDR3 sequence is CASSRPPWDSSTDTQYF. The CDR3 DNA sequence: TGTGCCAGCTCACGACCACCGTGGGACAGCAGCACAGATACGCAGTATTTT.

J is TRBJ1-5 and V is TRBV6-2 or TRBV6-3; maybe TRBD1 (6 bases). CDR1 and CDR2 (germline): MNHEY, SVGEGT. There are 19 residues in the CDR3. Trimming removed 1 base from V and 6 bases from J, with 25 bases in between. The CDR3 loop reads CASSYFILQGRVWVQPQHF. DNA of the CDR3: TGTGCCAGCAGTTACTTCATCTTACAGGGACGGGTGTGGGTTCAGCCCCAGCATTTT.

CDR3: CSAGQGGNQPQHF. The CDR3 DNA reads as TGCAGCGCCGGACAGGGCGGAAATCAGCCCCAGCATTTT. This chain uses TRBV29-1 with TRBJ1-5; 8 nucleotides match TRBD1. CDR3 length: 13 residues. J gave up 4 bases and V 7 bases, and 6 bases lay outside the gene matches. Per the germline V gene, CDR1 is SQVTM and CDR2 is ANQGSEA.

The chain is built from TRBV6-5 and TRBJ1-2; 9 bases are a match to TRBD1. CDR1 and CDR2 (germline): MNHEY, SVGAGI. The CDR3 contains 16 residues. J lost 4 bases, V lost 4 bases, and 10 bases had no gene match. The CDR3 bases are TGTGCCAGCAGTTCGTACATACCGGGACAGGGCTATGGCTACACCTTC. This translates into CASSSYIPGQGYGYTF.

CDR3 amino acids: CASSRGLDSYEQYF. DNA for the CDR3: TGTGCCAGCAGCCGCGGACTTGACTCCTACGAGCAGTACTTC. The V gene is TRBV3-1 (or the pseudogene TRBV3-2), the J gene TRBJ2-7; TRBD2 is a possible D gene (5 bases). CDR1 is LGHDT and CDR2 is YNNKEL in the germline V gene (reference sequence). Between the trimmed V and J ends, which lost 4 bases and 0 bases, there was a span of 10 bases. This CDR3 contains 14 residues.

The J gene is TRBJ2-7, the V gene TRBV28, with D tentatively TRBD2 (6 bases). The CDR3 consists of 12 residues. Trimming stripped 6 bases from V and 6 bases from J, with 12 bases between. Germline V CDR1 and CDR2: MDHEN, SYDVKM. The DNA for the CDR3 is TGTGCCAGCAGGACGGGCGGGGTCGAGCAGTACTTC. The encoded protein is CASRTGGVEQYF.

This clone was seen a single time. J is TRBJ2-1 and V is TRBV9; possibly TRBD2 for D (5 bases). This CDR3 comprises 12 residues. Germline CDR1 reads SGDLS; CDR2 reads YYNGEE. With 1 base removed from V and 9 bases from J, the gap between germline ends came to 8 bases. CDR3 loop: CASSVLEGEQFF. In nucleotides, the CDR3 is TGTGCCAGCAGCGTACTCGAGGGTGAGCAGTTCTTC. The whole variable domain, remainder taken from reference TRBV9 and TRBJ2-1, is DSGVTQTPKHLITATGQRVTLRCSPRSGDLSVYWYQQSLDQGLQFLIQYYNGEERAKGNILERFSAQQFPDLHSELNLSSLELGDSALYFCASSVLEGEQFFGPGTRLTVL.

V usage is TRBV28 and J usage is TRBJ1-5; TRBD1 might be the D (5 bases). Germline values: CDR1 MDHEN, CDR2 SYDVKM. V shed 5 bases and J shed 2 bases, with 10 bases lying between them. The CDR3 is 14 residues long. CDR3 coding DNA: TGTGCCAGCAGTGGATGGGGGGGCAATCAGCCCCAGCATTTT. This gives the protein CASSGWGGNQPQHF.

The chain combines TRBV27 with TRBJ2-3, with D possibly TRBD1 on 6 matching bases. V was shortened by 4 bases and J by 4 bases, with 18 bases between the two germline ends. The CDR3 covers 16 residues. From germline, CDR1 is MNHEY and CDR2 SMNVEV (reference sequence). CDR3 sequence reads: CASSSRQDLPPDTQYF. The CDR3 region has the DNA TGTGCCAGCAGTTCCCGACAGGACCTACCCCCAGATACGCAGTATTTT.

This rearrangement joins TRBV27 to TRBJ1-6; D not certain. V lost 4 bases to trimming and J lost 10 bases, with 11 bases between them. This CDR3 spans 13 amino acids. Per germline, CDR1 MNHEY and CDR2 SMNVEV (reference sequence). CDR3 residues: CASSSFARSPLHF. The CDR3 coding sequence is TGTGCCAGCAGTTCGTTTGCTAGATCACCCCTCCACTTT.